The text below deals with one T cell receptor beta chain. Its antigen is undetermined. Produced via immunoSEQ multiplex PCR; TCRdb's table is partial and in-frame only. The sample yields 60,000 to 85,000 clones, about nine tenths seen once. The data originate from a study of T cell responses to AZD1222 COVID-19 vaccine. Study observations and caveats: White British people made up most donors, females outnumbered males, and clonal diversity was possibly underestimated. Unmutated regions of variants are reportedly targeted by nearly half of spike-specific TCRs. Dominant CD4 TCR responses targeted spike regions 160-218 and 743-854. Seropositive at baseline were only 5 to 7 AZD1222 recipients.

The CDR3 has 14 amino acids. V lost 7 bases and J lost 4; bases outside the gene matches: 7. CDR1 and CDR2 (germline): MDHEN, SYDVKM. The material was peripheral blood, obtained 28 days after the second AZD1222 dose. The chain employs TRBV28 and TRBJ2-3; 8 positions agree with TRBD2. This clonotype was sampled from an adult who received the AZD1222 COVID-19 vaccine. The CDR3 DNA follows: TGTGCCAGCATGTCGGGGGGGATATCAGATACGCAGTATTTT. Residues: CASMSGGISDTQYF.